This record concerns one T cell receptor beta chain sequence. Clones were sequenced by immunoSEQ multiplex PCR, and TCRdb holds only the in-frame ones, with some missing. This sample carries 140,000 to 150,000 clones, approximately 85% of them seen once, and the ten largest clones take about 2%. The source of the sample is a study of blood T cell repertoires in COVID-19. Study-level background: Material from acute and convalescent COVID-19 was sourced from the United States, Italy and Spain. T cells, B-cell-depleted T cells, or PBMCs provided the cDNA or gDNA that served as material.

CDR3 length equals 15 residues. Trimming removed 5 bases from V and 0 bases from J, with 14 bases in between. Germline loops: CDR1 SNHLY, CDR2 FYNNEI. The sample was peripheral blood. This chain links TRBV2 with TRBJ2-7, with a weak D call TRBD2 (5 bases). This clonotype originated in a man between 65 and 85 years old with acute or convalescent COVID-19. The CDR3 bases are TGTGCCAGCAGTAGGAGGCAGGTCCGCTCCTACGAGCAGTACTTC. It translates to CASSRRQVRSYEQYF. The variable domain in full, completed from reference TRBV2 and TRBJ2-7, reads EPEVTQTPSHQVTQMGQEVILRCVPISNHLYFYWYRQILGQKVEFLVSFYNNEISEKSEIFDDQFSVERPDGSNFTLKIRSTKLEDSAMYFCASSRRQVRSYEQYFGPGTRLTVT.